These 24 T cell receptor beta chains were sequenced from one sample in a study of T cells in women clearing cervical HPV infection. The assay was immunoSEQ multiplex PCR, and TCRdb's table has in-frame clones only and misses some. The repertoire table contains under 45,000 clones. Sequencing used blood buffy coat. These receptors all stem from a woman between 18 and 70 years old with a cervical HPV16 infection that either progressed to CIN3+ or cleared (not recorded which).

Concerning this clone itself: The read ends 3 residues before the CDR3 terminus; that terminus is restored from the germline J gene. V and J are TRBV2 and TRBJ2-1; D gene ambiguous. Germline-derived CDR1 and CDR2 are SNHLY and FYNNEI. CDR3 size: 14 residues. V was trimmed by 9 bases and J by 0 bases, leaving 12 bases between them. CDR3 DNA (partial): TGTGCCAGTCAATACGATAGCTCCTACAATGAG. Translation gives CASQYDSSYNE. The full CDR3 protein reads CASQYDSSYNEQFF.

As to this clone: The read halts 3 residues ahead of the CDR3 end, with the missing end drawn from the germline J gene. The J gene is TRBJ1-2, the V gene TRBV6-2 or TRBV6-3; weak D call: TRBD1 (5 bases). V was clipped by 6 bases and J by 5 bases, with 19 bases between them. Per germline, CDR1 MNHEY and CDR2 SVGEGT. This CDR3 spans 15 amino acids. The part of the CDR3 DNA that was read is TGTGCCAGCAGACCTGGCACGGGGGGGATGTATGGC. Protein: CASRPGTGGMYG. The entire CDR3 reads CASRPGTGGMYGYTF.

A word on this clone: The CDR3 end lies 3 residues beyond the end of the read and is filled in from the germline J gene. The gene calls are TRBV30 and TRBJ2-5, with D hard to call. The V gene's germline CDR1 is GTSNPN and CDR2 SVGIG (reference sequence). The CDR3 contains 12 residues. V gave up 0 bases and J gave up 3 bases, with 5 bases separating them. The covered CDR3 bases are TGTGCCTGGAGTGTACGGGAAGAGACC. It codes for CAWSVREET. The whole CDR3 region reads CAWSVREETQYF.

Of note for this clone: The read falls 3 residues short of the CDR3 end, and the missing part is taken from the germline J gene. The chain is built from TRBV12-3 or TRBV12-4 and TRBJ2-3, with a weak D call TRBD1 (6 bases). V lost 2 bases, J lost 6 bases, and 12 bases lay in between. CDR3 size: 14 residues. CDR3 residues: CASSLMQGMDTQYF. Partial CDR3 DNA: TGTGCCAGCAGTTTAATGCAGGGGATGGATACG.

As regards this clone: The DNA ends 3 residues before the CDR3 does, and the rest of the CDR3 is filled in from the germline J gene. The chain recombines TRBV7-6 with TRBJ1-5; 7 nucleotides agree with TRBD1. Germline V gives CDR1 SGHVS, CDR2 FNYEAQ. The CDR3 length is 14 residues. After removal of 3 bases from V and 3 bases from J, the junction contained 2 bases not matched to a gene. The sequenced part of the CDR3 DNA is TGTGCCAGCAGCTTGGGACAGAACAATCAGCCC. It is translated as CASSLGQNNQP. The whole CDR3 sequence is CASSLGQNNQPQHF.

The CDR3 DNA, read in part, is TGCGCCAGCAGTGGAGAGGGGGCCTACGAG. As protein: CASSGEGAYE. The CDR3 as a whole reads CASSGEGAYEQYF. V usage is TRBV10-1 and J usage is TRBJ2-7, with D perhaps matching TRBD1 (6 bases). The CDR3 extends 3 residues past the end of the read, so its final part is completed from the germline J gene. The CDR3 length is 13 residues. The ends were cut back, 4 bases at V and 2 bases at J, with 9 bases in the middle. The V gene's germline CDR1 is WNHNN and CDR2 SYGVQD (reference sequence).

To note about this clone: The CDR3 end is not reached by the read, which stops 3 residues before it; the germline J gene fills it in. The V and J genes are TRBV6-1 and TRBJ1-1; 11 bases match TRBD1. Germline V lookup: CDR1 MNHNS, CDR2 SASEGT. The CDR3 has 14 amino acids. The covered CDR3 bases are TGTGCCAGCAGTGACGGACAGGGGGCGAGAGAA. Encoded protein: CASSDGQGARE. The whole CDR3 reads CASSDGQGAREAFF.

CDR3 residues: CSVRDKWNTEAFF. The sequenced part of the CDR3 DNA is TGCAGCGTTCGCGACAAGTGGAACACTGAA. The chain combines TRBV29-1 with TRBJ1-1; D ambiguous. The read comes to an end 3 residues before the CDR3 does, leaving the germline J gene to fill in the end. Looked up from germline, CDR1 is SQVTM and CDR2 is ANQGSEA. V lost 5 bases and J 1 base, leaving 11 bases between the germline ends. The CDR3 is 13 amino acids. The entire variable domain, with the rest obtained from reference TRBV29-1 and TRBJ1-1, is as follows: SAVISQKPSRDICQRGTSLTIQCQVDSQVTMMFWYRQQPGQSLTLIATANQGSEATYESGFVIDKFPISRPNLTFSTLTVSNMSPEDSSIYLCSVRDKWNTEAFFGQGTRLTVV.

Note on this clone: The observed sequence ends 3 residues before the CDR3 terminus, with the missing tail filled in from the germline J gene. This chain joins TRBV27 and TRBJ2-3; D unresolved. The CDR3 consists of 13 residues. The V end lost 5 bases, the J end lost 2 bases, and 8 bases lay between the germline ends. Germline V lookup: CDR1 MNHEY, CDR2 SMNVEV (reference sequence). The CDR3 reads CASSTEPTDTQYF. Incomplete CDR3 DNA: TGTGCCAGCAGTACAGAACCCACAGATACG.

Worth noting for this clone: The DNA ends 3 residues before the CDR3 does, and the rest of the CDR3 is filled in from the germline J gene. The rearrangement joins TRBV20-1 to TRBJ2-5; D is ambiguous. This CDR3 is 12 amino acids long. CDR1 and CDR2 from the germline V gene are DFQATT and SNEGSKA (reference sequence). Trimming shortened V by 0 bases and J by 5 bases, and 7 bases separated the two germline ends. The sequenced CDR3 bases are TGCAGTGCTAGAGAAGGGCCGGAGACC. This gives the protein CSAREGPET. The full CDR3 is CSAREGPETQYF.

In regard to this clone: The CDR3 goes on 3 residues after the read ends, and that part is filled in from the germline J gene. This chain links TRBV5-1 with TRBJ1-3; weak D call: TRBD1 (6 bases). This CDR3 comprises 18 residues. The ends were cut back, 2 bases at V and 4 bases at J, with 22 bases in the middle. The germline V gene encodes CDR1 SGHRS and CDR2 YFSETQ. The covered CDR3 bases are TGCGCCAGCAGCTTAGCGGACGGCAGGACGAGGGGGGGAAACACC. It translates to CASSLADGRTRGGNT. The CDR3 in its entirety is CASSLADGRTRGGNTIYF. The full variable domain, completed using reference TRBV5-1 and TRBJ1-3, is KAGVTQTPRYLIKTRGQQVTLSCSPISGHRSVSWYQQTPGQGLQFLFEYFSETQRNKGNFPGRFSGRQFSNSRSEMNVSTLELGDSALYLCASSLADGRTRGGNTIYFGEGSWLTVV.

As to this clone: The read finishes 3 residues shy of the CDR3 end, and the germline J gene is used to complete it. The genes are TRBV11-2 and TRBJ1-1; TRBD1 might be the D (5 bases). Trimming took off 7 bases at V and 4 bases at J, with 13 bases between the two ends. The CDR3 loop spans 13 amino acids. The germline CDR1 and CDR2 sequences are SGHAT and FQNNGV. This chain's CDR3 is CASTQGLGTEAFF. The CDR3 DNA, read in part, is TGTGCCAGCACTCAGGGTCTCGGCACTGAA.

As concerns this clone: From the germline J gene comes the end of the CDR3, since the read stops 3 residues before it. The chain combines TRBV7-6 with TRBJ2-4, with D unclear. The germline V gene has CDR1 SGHVS and CDR2 FNYEAQ. V was clipped by 1 base and J by 0 bases, with 10 bases between them. CDR3 length equals 16 residues. The CDR3 loop is CASSLVANQAKNIQYF. The sequenced part of the CDR3 DNA is TGTGCCAGCAGCTTAGTCGCGAACCAAGCCAAAAACATT.

As regards this clone: With the read ending 3 residues before the CDR3 end, the germline J gene is used to fill in that end. The V and J genes are TRBV19 and TRBJ1-1; D unclear. Trimming took off 3 bases at V and 6 bases at J, with 8 bases between the two ends. CDR3 length: 12 residues. Per the germline V gene, CDR1 is LNHDA and CDR2 is SQIVND (reference sequence). The CDR3 here is CASSIRGAEAFF. CDR3 DNA (partial): TGTGCCAGTAGTATCCGGGGAGCTGAA.

The CDR3 DNA, read in part, is TGTGCCAGCAGCCCAATGGTTGGGGCGGTGGGC. This sequence encodes CASSPMVGAVG. The whole CDR3 protein reads CASSPMVGAVGYTF. The chain carries TRBV11-3 and TRBJ1-2; weak D call: TRBD1 (5 bases). The missing CDR3 end, 3 residues past where the read stops, is filled in from the germline J gene. Per germline, CDR1 SGHNT and CDR2 YENEEA. CDR3 length equals 14 residues.

Note on this clone: The read ends 3 residues shy of where the CDR3 ends; the end is completed using the germline J gene. This sequence joins TRBV12-3 or TRBV12-4 and TRBJ1-2, with D unclear. V lost 6 bases and J 4 bases, leaving 9 bases between the germline ends. This CDR3 region has 12 residues. The DNA read from the CDR3 is TGTGCCAGCAGCCTAGCCTTCTATGGC. As protein: CASSLAFYG. The whole CDR3 protein is CASSLAFYGYTF.

About this clone itself: From the germline J gene comes the end of the CDR3, since the read stops 3 residues before it. The chain recombines TRBV19 with TRBJ1-2; 8 bases agree with TRBD1. In germline, CDR1 is LNHDA, CDR2 SQIVND (reference sequence). V lost 3 bases and J lost 2; bases outside the gene matches: 5. The CDR3 consists of 15 residues. The CDR3 is CASSIDRGQNYGYTF. CDR3 DNA (partial): TGTGCCAGTAGTATCGACAGGGGCCAGAACTATGGC.

The CDR3 sequence is CSAATLGGYNEQFF. The covered CDR3 bases are TGCAGTGCGGCGACTCTCGGGGGTTACAATGAG. The gene calls are TRBV20-1 and TRBJ2-1; D perhaps matches TRBD2 (6 bases). The CDR3 end falls 3 residues outside the read, so it is completed with the germline J gene. The V end was cut by 6 bases, the J end by 4 bases, with 16 bases between. From germline, CDR1 is DFQATT and CDR2 SNEGSKA (reference sequence). This CDR3 spans 14 amino acids.

Remarks on this clone: The sequence runs out 3 residues before the end of the CDR3; the remainder is reconstructed from the germline J gene. The gene calls are TRBV20-1 and TRBJ2-2; possible D gene TRBD2, 6 bases. Deletions cut 7 bases from V and 3 bases from J, with 18 bases between. The CDR3 covers 15 residues. Germline V gene data show CDR1 as DFQATT and CDR2 as SNEGSKA (reference sequence). The CDR3 DNA, read in part, is TGCAGTGTCCCCCTCCGGGGGTCGGACACCGGGGAG. Its protein product is CSVPLRGSDTGE. The whole CDR3 protein reads CSVPLRGSDTGELFF.

The DNA read from the CDR3 is TGCGCCAGCAGCCAAGCCAGGGCACAAGCAGATACG. Translating gives CASSQARAQADT. The entire CDR3 protein is CASSQARAQADTQYF. The chain links TRBV4-1 to TRBJ2-3; D is perhaps TRBD1 (5 bases). The observed sequence ends 3 residues before the CDR3 terminus, with the missing tail filled in from the germline J gene. The CDR3 has 15 residues. V was trimmed by 1 base and J by 4 bases, leaving 12 bases between them. Germline CDR1 is MGHRA and CDR2 is YSYEKL.

A word on this clone: The read ends 3 residues shy of where the CDR3 ends; the end is completed using the germline J gene. J is TRBJ1-2 and V is TRBV5-1, with 7 bases that match TRBD1. With 0 bases clipped from V and 0 bases from J, the junction kept 2 bases outside the gene matches. Germline CDR1 is SGHRS and CDR2 is YFSETQ. The CDR3 runs to 15 residues. The sequenced CDR3 bases are TGCGCCAGCAGCTTGGAGGGACAGACTAACTATGGC. The encoded protein is CASSLEGQTNYG. The whole CDR3 protein reads CASSLEGQTNYGYTF.

In regard to this clone: The CDR3 is cut off 3 residues early in the read; its end comes from the germline J gene. This chain uses TRBV6-1 with TRBJ1-6, with no clear D. The germline V and J ends were trimmed by 2 bases and 7 bases, with 6 bases remaining between them. This CDR3 comprises 13 residues. The V gene's germline CDR1 is MNHNS and CDR2 SASEGT. CDR3: CASSEQENSPLHF. Partial CDR3 DNA: TGTGCCAGCAGTGAACAGGAAAATTCACCC.

As for this clone: The CDR3 end lies 3 residues beyond the end of the read and is filled in from the germline J gene. The chain recombines TRBV30 with TRBJ1-1; D possibly corresponds to TRBD1 (5 bases). This CDR3 spans 13 amino acids. Germline CDR1 GTSNPN, CDR2 SVGIG (reference sequence). V shed 0 bases and J shed 6 bases, with 11 bases lying between them. The CDR3 spells CAWSVGGVAEAFF. Incomplete CDR3 DNA: TGTGCCTGGAGTGTTGGGGGGGTCGCTGAA. Supplemented by reference TRBV30 and TRBJ1-1, the full variable domain reads SQTIHQWPATLVQPVGSPLSLECTVEGTSNPNLYWYRQAAGRGLQLLFYSVGIGQISSEVPQNLSASRPQDRQFILSSKKLLLSDSGFYLCAWSVGGVAEAFFGQGTRLTVV.

Turning to this clone: The missing CDR3 end, 3 residues past where the read stops, is filled in from the germline J gene. V is TRBV5-4 and J is TRBJ2-4; possible D gene TRBD2, 6 bases. CDR3 size: 16 residues. Germline-derived CDR1 and CDR2 are SGHNT and YYREEE (reference sequence). CDR3 region: CASSFEARGINQPQYF. The DNA read from the CDR3 is TGTGCCAGCAGCTTTGAAGCACGGGGGATAAATCAGCCT.